This TCR beta chain was recovered during a study of identical twins listed by TCRdb under 2016. Looking at the study overall: The study deep-sequenced TCR alpha and beta repertoires from monozygotic twins, unrelated adults of various ages and cord blood to test whether fetal clonotypes persist. To rule out contamination, replicate twin experiments were performed at different times with different library preparation protocols.

Remarks on this clonotype: Which antigen it targets is not known. Base qualities are not at hand, and no much larger clone is one base apart.

Only healthy Caucasian donors were included. Three pairs of female monozygotic twins, all aged roughly 18 to 30 years, made up the twin cohort. Positive isolation kits from Invitrogen were used to isolate CD4+ and CD8+ T cell populations. Libraries came from 5' RACE. TCRdb lists the instrument as Illumina HiSeq 2000. Template switching introduced a universal primer binding site; the final cDNA contained a unique molecular identifier, enabling accurate counting of TCR cDNA molecules. Specific primers in the conserved constant-segment region were used to synthesize first-strand cDNA for TCR alpha and beta chains. To control for contamination, every cDNA library was double barcoded, receiving both a SMART-Mk sample barcode and Illumina barcodes. TruSeq adapter sequences, together with Illumina sample barcodes, were added in two successive PCR steps. Sequencing of the TCR alpha and beta cDNA libraries was done on the Illumina HiSeq platform using custom primers. Under the source paper's analysis protocol: Unique molecular identifiers were extracted from raw reads with MiGEC, and CDR3 positions were determined with MiXCR. For each individual, recombination models were inferred using an EM algorithm with the repgenHMM and IGoR tools. The analysis of shared clonotypes was done with the tcR package in R, with sharing normalized by the product of cloneset sizes. To study raw recombination without the effects of thymic and clonal selection, out-of-frame nonproductive sequences were analyzed. The public sequencing data were trimmed at Q25 with fastp and processed into clonotypes with MiXCR by TCRdb, which kept only in-frame beta chains. CDR3 protein duplicates are merged, each entry listing the most common genes and DNA. TCRdb, rather than the study authors, made the V and J calls. The sample yields 430,000 or so distinct CDR3 sequences; 24% were counted once. Around 3% of the sample rests with the top ten.

There are 17 amino acids in the CDR3, from cysteine to phenylalanine inclusive. Solely the CDR3 DNA is kept, with 51 bases framed from the first base. V is pruned by 6 bases and J by 0 bases, leaving 6 bases of the junction without a gene match. Study-wide findings and limitations: Zero-insertion analyses could be partly confounded by invariant T cells such as MAIT and iNKT, though diverse VJ usage argued against such confounding for most clonotypes. Recombination models systematically underestimated out-of-frame TCR alpha sharing in monozygotic twins but agreed with sharing between unrelated individuals. Excess twin sharing in beta out-of-frame sequences was weaker because fewer shared sequences lowered the signal-to-noise ratio. Compared with coincidental sharing between unrelated individuals, an excess of low generation-probability sequences was observed among out-of-frame TCR alpha sequences shared between twins. Fewer insertions were carried by abundant cord blood beta clonotypes; a weaker similar trend was observed in young adult naive repertoires, while no such trend was observed in memory repertoires. Because the same donors could not be followed over many years, conclusions were based on cross-sectional statistical analysis.

This sample also appeared in a second study, on T cells expressing NK-cell markers. As the second publication notes: Roughly 8 donors provided sorted CD3+CD56+NKG2C+, CD3+CD56+NKG2C- and CD3+CD56-NKG2C+ T-cell subsets, whose TCR beta-chain repertoires were profiled. Among the eight sequenced donors, seven were HCMV-seropositive and one was HCMV-seronegative. In several experiments an anti-gammadeltaTCR antibody was added to restrict sorting to alphabetaTCR-expressing T cells. In six donors, the dominant CD3+CD56+NKG2C+ clonotypes ranked among the top 10 CD8+ clonotypes, making up 1.0-7.0% of CD8+ T cells. Those dominant clonotypes were again the most abundant among CD3+CD56-NKG2C+ cells in several donors, at roughly 28.3-65%. It remained unclear whether the expanded NKG2C-expressing T cell clones were specific for HCMV antigens. The study sequenced eight donors, all healthy volunteers chosen at random: three men and five women. A commercial ELISA kit detecting HCMV-specific IgG in serum was used to determine HCMV serostatus. MIGEC was used to demultiplex reads and group reads by UMI, and MiTCR was used to assemble and quantify clonotypes. To exclude erroneous sequences, only TCR cDNA sequences supported by at least two reads were retained. The tcR package was used for downstream repertoire analysis, and clonotypes were matched between fractions using CDR3 nucleotide sequence together with V segment. VDJmatch was used to annotate antigen specificity against VDJdb, with one amino acid substitution in CDR3 allowed.

The receptor was isolated from a woman aged 18-29 years in good health. Recombination joined TRBV12-3 or TRBV12-4 with TRBJ2-1; 12 bases in the middle match TRBD2. Material for sequencing was CD4+ T cells sorted from blood. The DNA sequence is given as TGTGCCAGCAGCATGACTAGCGGGAGACCCTCCTACAATGAGCAGTTCTTC. Its protein product is CASSMTSGRPSYNEQFF.